The 18 T cell receptor beta chains below all came from one sample that was sequenced in a study of OX40 agonist ivuxolimab in advanced cancers. Method: immunoSEQ multiplex PCR; TCRdb's copy keeps in-frame clones and lacks some. Of tens of thousands of clones in the sample, almost 85% were seen once. This specimen consisted of CD4+ or CD8+ T cells sorted from blood, obtained in a trial of the OX40 agonist ivuxolimab. These receptors were collected from an adult with an advanced solid tumor such as melanoma, head and neck, liver or kidney cancer.

The chain couples TRBV18 to TRBJ2-7; D might be TRBD2 (6 bases). V lost 6 bases, J lost 7 bases, and 16 bases lay in between. Germline values: CDR1 KGHSH, CDR2 LQKENI. The CDR3 length is 13 residues. The CDR3 DNA sequence: TGTGCCAGCTCCCAGAAGGCGGGGTGGGAGCAGTACGTC. Translation gives CASSQKAGWEQYV.

This clone came up a few times. Different DNA sequences within this sample yield the same CDR3. The gene calls are TRBV28 and TRBJ1-6; possibly TRBD1 for D (6 bases). Germline V gene data show CDR1 as MDHEN and CDR2 as SYDVKM. CDR3 length: 14 residues. V lost 6 bases and J 10 bases, leaving 16 bases between the germline ends. The CDR3 nucleotides read TGTGCCAGCAGCTTGGACGGTGGGGGCTCACCCCTCCACTTT. This gives the protein CASSLDGGGSPLHF.

V and J are TRBV27 and TRBJ2-5; possibly TRBD2 for D (6 bases). The germline gives CDR1 MNHEY, CDR2 SMNVEV (reference sequence). V was trimmed by 0 bases and J by 4 bases, leaving 12 bases between them. The CDR3 contains 15 residues. The CDR3 DNA follows: TGTGCCAGCAGTTTATCGGCGGGAAGGGGAGAGACCCAGTACTTC. Amino acid sequence: CASSLSAGRGETQYF.

V gene TRBV7-2 combines with J gene TRBJ2-1, with a weak D call TRBD1 (5 bases). Per germline, CDR1 SGHTA and CDR2 FQGNSA. V was cut by 0 bases and J by 3 bases, with 9 bases left in between. CDR3 length equals 15 residues. The DNA for the CDR3 is TGTGCCAGCAGCTTAGCGGGGCAGATCTACAATGAGCAGTTCTTC. It translates to CASSLAGQIYNEQFF.

The chain employs TRBV4-3 and TRBJ2-1; D gene uncertain. CDR3 length: 14 residues. Germline CDR1 is LGHNA and CDR2 is YSLEER. Trimming left V 2 bases short and J 8 bases short, with 13 bases between. The chain's CDR3 is CASSQRWVVDEQFF. The DNA of the CDR3 is TGCGCCAGCAGCCAAAGGTGGGTGGTGGATGAGCAGTTCTTC.

V and J are TRBV7-9 and TRBJ2-1; 12 positions agree with TRBD2. J gave up 4 bases and V 5 bases, and 6 bases lay outside the gene matches. CDR1 and CDR2 (germline): SEHNR, FQNEAQ (reference sequence). CDR3 size: 16 residues. CDR3 nucleotides: TGTGCCAGCAGCCCAAGAGGACTAGCGGGGTACAATGAGCAGTTCTTC. Translated: CASSPRGLAGYNEQFF. Using reference TRBV7-9 and TRBJ2-1 for the parts outside the CDR3, the full variable domain is DTGVSQNPRHKITKRGQNVTFRCDPISEHNRLYWYRQTLGQGPEFLTYFQNEAQLEKSRLLSDRFSAERPKGSFSTLEIQRTEQGDSAMYLCASSPRGLAGYNEQFFGPGTRLTVL.

The chain has TRBV28 and TRBJ2-1; 8 nucleotides agree with TRBD1. V shed 8 bases and J 8 bases; nucleotides not matched to a gene: 11. This CDR3 has 14 amino acids. The germline V gene encodes CDR1 MDHEN and CDR2 SYDVKM. The CDR3 loop reads CASRRTGYGDEQFF. The CDR3 DNA sequence: TGTGCCAGCCGCCGGACAGGGTATGGAGATGAGCAGTTCTTC.

Here the CDR3 DNA reads TGTGCCAGCAGCTTGTCGGGCAGGAGCTATTCACCCCTCCACTTT. Its translation is CASSLSGRSYSPLHF. The gene calls are TRBV11-1 and TRBJ1-6; D is ambiguous. Germline CDR1 and CDR2: SGHAT and FQDESV (reference sequence). The CDR3 runs to 15 residues. V gave up 3 bases and J gave up 8 bases, with 14 bases separating them.

This rearrangement joins TRBV30 to TRBJ2-7; D is unresolved. CDR1 and CDR2 (germline): GTSNPN, SVGIG (reference sequence). This CDR3 has 15 amino acids. Deletions cut 3 bases from V and 4 bases from J, with 19 bases between. The CDR3 bases are TGTGCCTGGAGGCCTAAAGCAGCTGTCCAGTACGAGCAGTACTTC. This encodes CAWRPKAAVQYEQYF.

This chain's CDR3 is CASSPRGVDTEAFF. CDR3 coding DNA: TGTGCCAGCTCACCCCGCGGGGTGGACACTGAAGCTTTCTTT. The chain has TRBV18 and TRBJ1-1; unclear D gene. The CDR3 covers 14 residues. V was shortened by 3 bases and J by 3 bases, with 11 bases between the two germline ends. Germline lookup yields CDR1 KGHSH and CDR2 LQKENI.

This rearrangement joins TRBV2 to TRBJ2-5; 7 nucleotides match TRBD2. This CDR3 is built from 18 residues. Losses at the gene ends were 6 bases for V and 5 bases for J; bases not matched to a gene: 21. Germline V gene sequence: CDR1 SNHLY, CDR2 FYNNEI. The DNA for the CDR3 is TGTGCCAGCAGCCTACCCCTGAGCGGGACCGCTTCCGTGGAGACCCAGTACTTC. Protein sequence: CASSLPLSGTASVETQYF.

CDR3 sequence (DNA): TGTGCCAGCAGCTTCACGGGACAGATAATCTATGGCTACACCTTC. It translates to CASSFTGQIIYGYTF. V is TRBV5-6 and J is TRBJ1-2, with 7 positions matching TRBD1. V gave up 2 bases and J gave up 4 bases; unmatched junction bases: 8. The CDR3 consists of 15 residues. Per the germline V gene, CDR1 is SGHDT and CDR2 is YYEEEE. The variable domain in full, completed from reference TRBV5-6 and TRBJ1-2, reads DAGVTQSPTHLIKTRGQQVTLRCSPKSGHDTVSWYQQALGQGPQFIFQYYEEEERQRGNFPDRFSGHQFPNYSSELNVNALLLGDSALYLCASSFTGQIIYGYTFGSGTRLTVV.

This clone was seen a few times. The chain is built from TRBV10-1 and TRBJ1-6; a possible D gene is TRBD1 (6 bases). Germline V gene data show CDR1 as WNHNN and CDR2 as SYGVQD (reference sequence). With 6 bases removed from V and 5 bases from J, the gap between germline ends came to 14 bases. This CDR3 is 15 amino acids long. This CDR3 is CASRGSQGDNSPLHF. CDR3 nucleotides: TGCGCCAGCAGGGGTTCACAGGGTGATAATTCACCCCTCCACTTT.

V and J are TRBV19 and TRBJ2-1; 7 bases map to TRBD2. From germline, CDR1 is LNHDA and CDR2 SQIVND (reference sequence). There are 14 residues in the CDR3. V dropped 7 bases and J dropped 8; count of bases not matched to a gene: 11. The CDR3 DNA is TGTGCCAGTATGGGGAGCGGGGCCACGGATGAGCAGTTCTTC. Residues: CASMGSGATDEQFF.

The chain combines TRBV6-6 with TRBJ2-7, with D perhaps matching TRBD1 or TRBD2 (5 bases each). This CDR3 spans 16 amino acids. Germline V CDR1 and CDR2: MNHNY, SVGAGI (reference sequence). V was clipped by 6 bases and J by 0 bases, with 18 bases between them. The CDR3 coding sequence is TGTGCCAGCAGAGAGATGGGACGCCAGAGCTCCTACGAGCAGTACTTC. It translates to CASREMGRQSSYEQYF.

The sample holds a few counts of this clone. This rearrangement joins TRBV10-3 to TRBJ2-3; TRBD2 aligns across 7 bases. The CDR3 has 16 residues. Germline assignment: CDR1 ENHRY and CDR2 SYGVKD. With V trimmed by 0 bases and J by 2 bases, 5 bases remained unmatched. In nucleotides, the CDR3 is TGTGCCATCAGTGAGTCCCCGAGCGGGATCACAGATACGCAGTATTTT. Translating gives CAISESPSGITDTQYF.

The rearrangement joins TRBV30 to TRBJ2-3, with D uncertain. The V gene's germline CDR1 is GTSNPN and CDR2 SVGIG (reference sequence). The CDR3 contains 17 residues. V gave up 0 bases and J gave up 0 bases, with 16 bases separating them. DNA for the CDR3: TGTGCCTGGAGTGTAGGCCCCCTAGGGTCAAGCACAGATACGCAGTATTTT. This sequence encodes CAWSVGPLGSSTDTQYF. The whole variable domain, filled in from reference TRBV30 and TRBJ2-3, reads SQTIHQWPATLVQPVGSPLSLECTVEGTSNPNLYWYRQAAGRGLQLLFYSVGIGQISSEVPQNLSASRPQDRQFILSSKKLLLSDSGFYLCAWSVGPLGSSTDTQYFGPGTRLTVL.

The chain employs TRBV27 and TRBJ2-7, with a tentative D call TRBD2 (6 bases). Germline loops: CDR1 MNHEY, CDR2 SMNVEV (reference sequence). There are 13 residues in the CDR3. Trimming pared 6 bases from V and 7 bases from J, leaving 16 bases between. CDR3 sequence reads: CASSHRPAGEQYV. Written as DNA, the CDR3 is TGTGCCAGCAGCCATCGCCCGGCGGGGGAGCAGTACGTC.